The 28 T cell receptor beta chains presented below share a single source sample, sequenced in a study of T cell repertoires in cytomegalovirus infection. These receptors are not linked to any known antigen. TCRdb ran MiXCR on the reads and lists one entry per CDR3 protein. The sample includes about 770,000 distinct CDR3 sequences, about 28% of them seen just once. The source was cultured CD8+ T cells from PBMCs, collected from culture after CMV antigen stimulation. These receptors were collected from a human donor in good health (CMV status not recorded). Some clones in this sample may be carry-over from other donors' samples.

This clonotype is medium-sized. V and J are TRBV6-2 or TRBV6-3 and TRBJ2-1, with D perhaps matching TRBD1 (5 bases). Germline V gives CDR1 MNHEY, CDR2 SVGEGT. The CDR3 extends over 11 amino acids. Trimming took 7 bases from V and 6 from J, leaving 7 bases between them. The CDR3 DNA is TGTGCCAGCATCCAGGGCAATGAGCAGTTCTTC. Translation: CASIQGNEQFF.

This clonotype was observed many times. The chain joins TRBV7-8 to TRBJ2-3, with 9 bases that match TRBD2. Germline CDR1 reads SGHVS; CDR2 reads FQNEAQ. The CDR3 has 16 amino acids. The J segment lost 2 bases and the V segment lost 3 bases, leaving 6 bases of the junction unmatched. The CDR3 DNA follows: TGTGCCAGCAGCTTGCTGACTAGCGGCGCCACAGATACGCAGTATTTT. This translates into CASSLLTSGATDTQYF.

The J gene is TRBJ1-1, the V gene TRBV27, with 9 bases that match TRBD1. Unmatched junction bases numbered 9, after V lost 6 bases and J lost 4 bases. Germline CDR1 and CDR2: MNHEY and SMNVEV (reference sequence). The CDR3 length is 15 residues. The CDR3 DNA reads TGTGCCAGCAGCTTGTACAGGGGGCTTGGCACTGAAGCTTTCTTT. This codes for CASSLYRGLGTEAFF.

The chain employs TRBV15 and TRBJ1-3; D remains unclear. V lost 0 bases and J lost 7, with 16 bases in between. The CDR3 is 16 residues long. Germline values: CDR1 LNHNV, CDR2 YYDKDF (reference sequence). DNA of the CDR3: TGTGCCACCAGCAGAGATTCTCTCGGTGGAAGGAACACCATATATTTT. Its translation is CATSRDSLGGRNTIYF.

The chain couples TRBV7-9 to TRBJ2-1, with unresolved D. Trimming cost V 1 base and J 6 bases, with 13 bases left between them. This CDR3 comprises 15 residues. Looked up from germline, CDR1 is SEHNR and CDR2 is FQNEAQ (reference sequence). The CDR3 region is CASSLETRTGNEQFF. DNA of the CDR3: TGTGCCAGCAGCTTAGAGACGCGGACGGGCAATGAGCAGTTCTTC.

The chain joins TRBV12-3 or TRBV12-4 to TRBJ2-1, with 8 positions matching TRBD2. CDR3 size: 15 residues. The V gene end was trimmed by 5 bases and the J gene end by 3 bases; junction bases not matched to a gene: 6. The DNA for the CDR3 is TGTGCCAGCAGTCAACCGGGACTAGTCTACAATGAGCAGTTCTTC. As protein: CASSQPGLVYNEQFF.

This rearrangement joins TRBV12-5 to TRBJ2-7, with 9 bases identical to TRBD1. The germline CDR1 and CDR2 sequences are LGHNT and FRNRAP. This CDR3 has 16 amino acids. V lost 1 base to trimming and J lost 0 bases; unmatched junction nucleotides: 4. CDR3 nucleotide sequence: TGTGCTAGTGGTTTGGGGGGACAGGGTGTCTCCTACGAGCAGTACGTC. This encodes CASGLGGQGVSYEQYV.

For the CDR3, the DNA is TGTGCCAGCAGCTTAGGACGGACCGGCTACACCTTC. Translated, it gives CASSLGRTGYTF. J is TRBJ1-2 and V is TRBV7-3, with no clear D. CDR1 is SGHTA and CDR2 is FQGTGA in the germline V gene. V was cut by 2 bases and J by 8 bases, with 9 bases left in between. The CDR3 has 12 residues.

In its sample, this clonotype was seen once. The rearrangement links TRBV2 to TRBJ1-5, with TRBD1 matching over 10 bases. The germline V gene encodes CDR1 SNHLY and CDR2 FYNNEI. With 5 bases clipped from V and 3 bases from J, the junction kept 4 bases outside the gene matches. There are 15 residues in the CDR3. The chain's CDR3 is CASSWDRGFNQPQHF. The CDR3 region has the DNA TGTGCCAGCAGTTGGGACAGGGGCTTCAATCAGCCCCAGCATTTT. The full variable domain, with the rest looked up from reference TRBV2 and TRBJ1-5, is EPEVTQTPSHQVTQMGQEVILRCVPISNHLYFYWYRQILGQKVEFLVSFYNNEISEKSEIFDDQFSVERPDGSNFTLKIRSTKLEDSAMYFCASSWDRGFNQPQHFGDGTRLSIL.

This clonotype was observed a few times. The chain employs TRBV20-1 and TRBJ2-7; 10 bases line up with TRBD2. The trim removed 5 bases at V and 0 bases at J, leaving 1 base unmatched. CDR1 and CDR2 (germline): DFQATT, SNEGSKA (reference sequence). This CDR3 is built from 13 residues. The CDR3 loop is CSALAGGSYEQYV. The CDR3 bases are TGCAGTGCTTTAGCGGGGGGCTCCTACGAGCAGTACGTC.

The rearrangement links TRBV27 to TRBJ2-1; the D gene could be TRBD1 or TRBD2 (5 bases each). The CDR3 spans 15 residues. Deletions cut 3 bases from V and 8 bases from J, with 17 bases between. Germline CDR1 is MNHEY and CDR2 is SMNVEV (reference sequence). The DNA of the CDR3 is TGTGCCAGCAGTTTCGGGGCAGGTATTAATGATGAGCAGTTCTTC. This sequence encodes CASSFGAGINDEQFF.

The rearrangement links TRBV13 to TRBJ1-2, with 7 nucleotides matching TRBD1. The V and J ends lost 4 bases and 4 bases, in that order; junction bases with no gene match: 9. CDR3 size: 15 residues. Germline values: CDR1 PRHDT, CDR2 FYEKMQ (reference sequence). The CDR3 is CASSSQPGTAYGYTF. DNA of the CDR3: TGTGCCAGCAGCTCCCAACCCGGGACAGCCTATGGCTACACCTTC.

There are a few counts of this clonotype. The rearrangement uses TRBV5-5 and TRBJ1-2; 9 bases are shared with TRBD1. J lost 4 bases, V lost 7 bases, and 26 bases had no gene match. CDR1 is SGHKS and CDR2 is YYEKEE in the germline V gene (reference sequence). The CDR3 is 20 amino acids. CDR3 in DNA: TGTGCCAGCCGAGGAGAAAAACAGGAAGGCCGGGACAGGGAAGTCTATGGCTACACCTTC. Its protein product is CASRGEKQEGRDREVYGYTF.

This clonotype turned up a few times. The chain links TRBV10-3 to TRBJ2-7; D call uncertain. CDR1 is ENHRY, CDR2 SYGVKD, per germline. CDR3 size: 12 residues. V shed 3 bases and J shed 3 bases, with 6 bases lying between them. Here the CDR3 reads CAISDSLYEQYV. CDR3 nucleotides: TGTGCCATCAGTGACAGCCTCTACGAGCAGTACGTC.

The CDR3 DNA follows: TGCAGTGCTAGAGATTTGGAGCGGGGGTACAATGAGCAGTTCTTC. Its protein is CSARDLERGYNEQFF. V gene TRBV20-1 combines with J gene TRBJ2-1; TRBD2 aligns across 8 bases. The CDR3 is 15 amino acids. Germline lookup yields CDR1 DFQATT and CDR2 SNEGSKA (reference sequence). The V and J ends lost 0 bases and 4 bases, in that order; junction bases with no gene match: 5.

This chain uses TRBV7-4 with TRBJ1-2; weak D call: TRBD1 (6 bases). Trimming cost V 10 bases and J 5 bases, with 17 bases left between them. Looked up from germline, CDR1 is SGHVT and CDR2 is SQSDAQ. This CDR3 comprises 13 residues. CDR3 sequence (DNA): TGTGCCATACCGCTCGGACAGCAATATGGCTACACCTTC. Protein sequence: CAIPLGQQYGYTF. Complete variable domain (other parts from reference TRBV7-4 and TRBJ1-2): GAGVSQSPRYKVAKRGRDVALRCDSISGHVTLYWYRQTLGQGSEVLTYSQSDAQRDKSGRPSGRFSAERPERSVSTLKIQRTEQGDSAVYLCAIPLGQQYGYTFGSGTRLTVV.

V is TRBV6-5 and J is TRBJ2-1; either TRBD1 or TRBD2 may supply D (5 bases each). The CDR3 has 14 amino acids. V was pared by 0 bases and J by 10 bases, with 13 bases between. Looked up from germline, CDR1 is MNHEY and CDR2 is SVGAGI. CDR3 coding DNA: TGTGCCAGCAGTTACTCGGCAGGGAGCGAGGAGCAGTTCTTC. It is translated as CASSYSAGSEEQFF.

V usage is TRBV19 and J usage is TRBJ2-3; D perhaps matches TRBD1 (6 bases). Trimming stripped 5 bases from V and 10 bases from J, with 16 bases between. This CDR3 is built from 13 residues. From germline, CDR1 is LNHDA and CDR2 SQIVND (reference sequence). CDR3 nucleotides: TGTGCCAGTAGTCAGGGGACCTCAGGGCCGCAGTATTTT. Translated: CASSQGTSGPQYF.

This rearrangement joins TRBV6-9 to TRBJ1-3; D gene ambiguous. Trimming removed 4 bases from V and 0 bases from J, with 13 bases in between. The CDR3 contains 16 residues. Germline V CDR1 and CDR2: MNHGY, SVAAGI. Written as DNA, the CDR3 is TGTGCCAGCAGTTCCCGCAGGCTCCCCTCTGGAAACACCATATATTTT. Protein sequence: CASSSRRLPSGNTIYF.

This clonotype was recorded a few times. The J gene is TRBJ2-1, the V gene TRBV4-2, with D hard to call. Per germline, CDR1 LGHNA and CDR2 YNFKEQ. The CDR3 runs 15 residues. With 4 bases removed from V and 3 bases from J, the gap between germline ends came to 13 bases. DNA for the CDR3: TGTGCCAGCAGCCCAAAGCAGGCGAACTACAATGAGCAGTTCTTC. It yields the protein CASSPKQANYNEQFF.

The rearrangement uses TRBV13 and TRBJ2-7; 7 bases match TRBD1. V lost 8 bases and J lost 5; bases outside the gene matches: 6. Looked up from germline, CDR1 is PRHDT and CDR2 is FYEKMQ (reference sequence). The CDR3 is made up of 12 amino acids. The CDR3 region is CASGNRGHEQYV. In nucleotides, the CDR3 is TGTGCCAGCGGGAACAGGGGCCACGAGCAGTACGTC.

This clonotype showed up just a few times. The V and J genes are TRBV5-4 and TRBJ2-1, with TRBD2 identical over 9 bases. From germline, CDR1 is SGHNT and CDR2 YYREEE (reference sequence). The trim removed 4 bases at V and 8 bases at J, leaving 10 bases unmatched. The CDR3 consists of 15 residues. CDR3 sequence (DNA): TGTGCCAGCAGCATGGGGCGGGGGGGCCTATATGAGCAGTTCTTC. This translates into CASSMGRGGLYEQFF.

The CDR3, as DNA: TGCAGCTCCCGGTGGGATTCCTACAATGAGCAGTTCTTC. Encoded protein: CSSRWDSYNEQFF. The V gene is TRBV29-1, the J gene TRBJ2-1; D gene unclear. V was trimmed by 8 bases and J by 1 base, leaving 12 bases between them. This CDR3 has 13 amino acids. The germline V gene has CDR1 SQVTM and CDR2 ANQGSEA.

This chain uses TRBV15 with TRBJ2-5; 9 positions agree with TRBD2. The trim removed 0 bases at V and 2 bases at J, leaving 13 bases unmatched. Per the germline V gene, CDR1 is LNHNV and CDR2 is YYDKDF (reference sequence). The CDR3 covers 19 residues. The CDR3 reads CATSRDGLATPYQQETQYF. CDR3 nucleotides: TGTGCCACCAGCAGAGACGGACTAGCGACGCCGTATCAACAAGAGACCCAGTACTTC.

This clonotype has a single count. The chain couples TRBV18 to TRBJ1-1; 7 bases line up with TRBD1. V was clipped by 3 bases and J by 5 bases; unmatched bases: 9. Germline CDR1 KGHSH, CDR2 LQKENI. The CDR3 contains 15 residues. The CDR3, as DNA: TGTGCCAGCTCACCTTACAGGGGACACGCAACTGAAGCTTTCTTT. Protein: CASSPYRGHATEAFF.

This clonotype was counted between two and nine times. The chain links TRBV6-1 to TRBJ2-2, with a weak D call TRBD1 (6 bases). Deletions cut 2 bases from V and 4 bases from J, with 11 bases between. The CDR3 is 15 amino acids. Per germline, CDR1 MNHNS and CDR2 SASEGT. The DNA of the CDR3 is TGTGCCAGCAGTGAAAAGAGACAGGTCACCGGGGAGCTGTTTTTT. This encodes CASSEKRQVTGELFF.

Here the CDR3 reads CASTLVGGGEQYF. The CDR3 DNA reads TGTGCCAGCACTCTGGTGGGAGGGGGCGAGCAGTACTTC. V and J are TRBV12-3 or TRBV12-4 and TRBJ2-7; a possible D gene is TRBD2 (7 bases). CDR3 length: 13 amino acids. V was clipped by 7 bases and J by 6 bases, with 16 bases between them.

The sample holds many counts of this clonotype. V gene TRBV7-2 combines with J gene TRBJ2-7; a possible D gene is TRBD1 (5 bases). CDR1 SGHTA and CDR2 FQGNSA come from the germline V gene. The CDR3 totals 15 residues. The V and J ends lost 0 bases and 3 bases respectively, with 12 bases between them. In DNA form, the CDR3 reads TGTGCCAGCAGCTTAGCGACAGCTGGAGTCTACGAGCAGTACTTC. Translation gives CASSLATAGVYEQYF. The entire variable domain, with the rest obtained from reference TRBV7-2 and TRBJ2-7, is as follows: GAGVSQSPSNKVTEKGKDVELRCDPISGHTALYWYRQSLGQGLEFLIYFQGNSAPDKSGLPSDRFSAERTGGSVSTLTIQRTQQEDSAVYLCASSLATAGVYEQYFGPGTRLTVT.